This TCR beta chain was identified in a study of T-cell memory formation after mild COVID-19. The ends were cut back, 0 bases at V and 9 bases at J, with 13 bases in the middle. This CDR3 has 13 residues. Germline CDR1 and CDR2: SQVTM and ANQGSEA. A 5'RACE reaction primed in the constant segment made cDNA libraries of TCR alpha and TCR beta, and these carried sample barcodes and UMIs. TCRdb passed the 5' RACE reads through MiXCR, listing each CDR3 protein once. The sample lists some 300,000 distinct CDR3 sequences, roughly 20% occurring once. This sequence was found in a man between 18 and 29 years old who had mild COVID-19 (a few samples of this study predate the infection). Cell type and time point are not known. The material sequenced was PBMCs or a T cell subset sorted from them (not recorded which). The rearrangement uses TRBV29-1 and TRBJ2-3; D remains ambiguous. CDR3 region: CSVEEPGPATQYF. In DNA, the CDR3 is TGCAGCGTTGAAGAGCCAGGACCAGCAACGCAGTATTTT.